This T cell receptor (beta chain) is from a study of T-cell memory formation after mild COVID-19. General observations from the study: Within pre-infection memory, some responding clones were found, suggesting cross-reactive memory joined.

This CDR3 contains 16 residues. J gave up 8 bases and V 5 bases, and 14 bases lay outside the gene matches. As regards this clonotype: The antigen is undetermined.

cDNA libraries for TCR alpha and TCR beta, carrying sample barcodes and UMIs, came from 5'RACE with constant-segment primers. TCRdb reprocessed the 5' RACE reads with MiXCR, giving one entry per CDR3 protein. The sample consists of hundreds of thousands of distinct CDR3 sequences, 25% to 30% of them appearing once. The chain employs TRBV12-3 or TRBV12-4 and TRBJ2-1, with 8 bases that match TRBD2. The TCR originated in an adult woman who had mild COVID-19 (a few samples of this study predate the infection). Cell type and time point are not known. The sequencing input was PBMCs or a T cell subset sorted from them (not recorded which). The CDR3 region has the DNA TGTGCCAGCAGTGCACTAGCGGCTAGGCCCGAGGATGAGCAGTTCTTC. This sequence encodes CASSALAARPEDEQFF.